The clone carrying this T cell receptor (beta chain) was recorded a few times. V lost 0 bases and J 4 bases, leaving 13 bases between the germline ends. This CDR3 region has 15 residues. CDR1 and CDR2 (germline): SGHRS, YFSETQ. The library targeted TCRbeta and was prepared with unique molecular identifiers. TCRdb passed the PCR reads through MiXCR, listing each CDR3 protein once. This sample has roughly 670,000 distinct CDR3 sequences, with about an eighth found just once. The sample is drawn from a study of T-cell reconstitution after alpha-beta-depleted transplantation in children. The chain couples TRBV5-1 to TRBJ1-1; weak D call: TRBD1 (6 bases). This sample comprised PBMCs, obtained before TCRalphabeta/CD19-depleted stem cell transplant. The receptor was isolated from a girl aged 2 to 9 with congenital amegakaryocytic thrombocytopenia, due to receive a stem cell transplant. The CDR3 DNA reads TGCGCCAGCAGCTTGGGGGACAACTTGGGCACTGAAGCTTTCTTT. Its translation: CASSLGDNLGTEAFF.